Listed below are T cell receptor beta chains from one sample, sequenced in a study of Tregs in tolerant kidney transplant recipients. Method: immunoSEQ multiplex PCR; TCRdb's copy keeps in-frame clones and lacks some. Of roughly 70,000 clones listed, 80% to 90% are singletons. The source material was CD4+ T cells from blood (PBMCs), sampled 6 months after the transplant. These receptors were collected from a human patient who received a combined kidney and bone marrow transplant. Some T cells may be the graft donor's. CDR3s include the opening cysteine and the closing phenylalanine or tryptophan. D genes are given only for firm matches. Size is stated for part of the rows, as once, few or many counts, or as a class when the clone is expanded.

v_gene: TRBV18; j_gene: TRBJ1-1; abundance: -; d_gene: -; CDR3nt: TGTGCCAGCTCACCAGGGAGCACTGAAGCTTTCTTT; CDR3aa: CASSPGSTEAFF
v_gene: TRBV11-3; j_gene: TRBJ2-2; abundance: -; d_gene: -; CDR3nt: TGTGCCAGCAGCTCCCCTAGTCTGAACACCGGGGAGCTGTTTTTT; CDR3aa: CASSSPSLNTGELFF
v_gene: TRBV27; j_gene: TRBJ1-2; abundance: -; d_gene: TRBD1; CDR3nt: TGTGCCAGCAGTTTATCGGGAGACAGGGTCAAGGGCTACACCTTC; CDR3aa: CASSLSGDRVKGYTF
v_gene: TRBV10-3; j_gene: TRBJ2-7; abundance: once; d_gene: TRBD1; CDR3nt: TGTGCCATCAGACCGGGACAGGGTGACTACGAGCAGTACTTC; CDR3aa: CAIRPGQGDYEQYF
v_gene: TRBV19; j_gene: TRBJ2-1; abundance: -; d_gene: TRBD1; CDR3nt: TGTGCCAGTAGTGTAGACAGGGGTTACAATGAGCAGTTCTTC; CDR3aa: CASSVDRGYNEQFF
v_gene: TRBV7-2; j_gene: TRBJ2-1; abundance: -; d_gene: TRBD2; CDR3nt: TGTGCCAGCAGCTTAGGTCGGTCTAGCGGGAGAGGTGAGCAGTTCTTC; CDR3aa: CASSLGRSSGRGEQFF
v_gene: TRBV28; j_gene: TRBJ2-7; abundance: -; d_gene: TRBD2; CDR3nt: TGTGCCAGCAGTTTTTGGCGACTAGCGGGAACTACCTACGAGCAGTACTTC; CDR3aa: CASSFWRLAGTTYEQYF
v_gene: TRBV7-2; j_gene: TRBJ2-7; abundance: -; d_gene: -; CDR3nt: TGTGCCAGCAGCTTAGTTTCCAGGGGCGGTATTTGGTTCTACGAGCAGTACTTC; CDR3aa: CASSLVSRGGIWFYEQYF
v_gene: TRBV5-1; j_gene: TRBJ2-3; abundance: -; d_gene: TRBD1; CDR3nt: TGCGCCAGCAGCTTTGACAGGGCTAGCACAGATACGCAGTATTTT; CDR3aa: CASSFDRASTDTQYF
v_gene: TRBV5-1; j_gene: TRBJ1-1; abundance: -; d_gene: -; CDR3nt: TGCGCCAGCAGCTTGCAGGGTTCAGGCATGAACACTGAAGCTTTCTTT; CDR3aa: CASSLQGSGMNTEAFF
v_gene: TRBV30; j_gene: TRBJ2-5; abundance: -; d_gene: TRBD1; CDR3nt: TGTGCCTGGAGTGTACTTGACAGGGCGGTCGAGACCCAGTACTTC; CDR3aa: CAWSVLDRAVETQYF
v_gene: TRBV12-5; j_gene: TRBJ2-1; abundance: -; d_gene: TRBD1; CDR3nt: TGTGCTAGTGGTCACCGACAGGGGATTCCCTACAATGAGCAGTTCTTC; CDR3aa: CASGHRQGIPYNEQFF
v_gene: TRBV7-3; j_gene: TRBJ2-7; abundance: once; d_gene: -; CDR3nt: TGTGCCAGCAGCTTAAGGGGCGGAGGACAGCTAACCTACGAGCAGTACTTC; CDR3aa: CASSLRGGGQLTYEQYF
v_gene: TRBV12-5; j_gene: TRBJ2-3; abundance: -; d_gene: TRBD2; CDR3nt: TGTGCTAGTGTCCTAGCGGGGGGGGCGGATACGCAGTATTTT; CDR3aa: CASVLAGGADTQYF
v_gene: TRBV6-5; j_gene: TRBJ2-7; abundance: -; d_gene: -; CDR3nt: TGTGCCAGCAGTTACTCGCAGGGTGAGGCCTACGAGCAGTACTTC; CDR3aa: CASSYSQGEAYEQYF
v_gene: TRBV5-6; j_gene: TRBJ1-6; abundance: -; d_gene: TRBD1; CDR3nt: TGTGCCAGCAGCAGAGACAGGGGACTGAATTCACCCCTCCACTTT; CDR3aa: CASSRDRGLNSPLHF
v_gene: TRBV5-1; j_gene: TRBJ2-1; abundance: -; d_gene: TRBD2; CDR3nt: TGCGCCAGCAGCTCCTTTGGAGCGGGAGATTCGAATGAGCAGTTCTTC; CDR3aa: CASSSFGAGDSNEQFF
v_gene: TRBV4-3; j_gene: TRBJ2-3; abundance: -; d_gene: TRBD1; CDR3nt: TGCGCCAGCAGCCCCGACAGGGCAGATACGCAGTATTTT; CDR3aa: CASSPDRADTQYF
v_gene: TRBV11-2; j_gene: TRBJ1-6; abundance: -; d_gene: -; CDR3nt: TGTGCCAGCAGCTTATGGCCGTCTCCTAATTCACCCCTCCACTTT; CDR3aa: CASSLWPSPNSPLHF
v_gene: TRBV7-8; j_gene: TRBJ2-7; abundance: -; d_gene: -; CDR3nt: TGTGCCAGCAGCTTTGGCGCGGTAAGCTCCTACGAGCAGTACTTC; CDR3aa: CASSFGAVSSYEQYF
v_gene: TRBV19; j_gene: TRBJ2-5; abundance: -; d_gene: TRBD2; CDR3nt: TGTGCCAGTAGTATACGTAGCGGGCAGTACCAAGAGACCCAGTACTTC; CDR3aa: CASSIRSGQYQETQYF
v_gene: TRBV6-1; j_gene: TRBJ2-6; abundance: -; d_gene: -; CDR3nt: TGTGCCAGCAGCACAGGTCTCTCTGGGGCCAACGTCCTGACTTTC; CDR3aa: CASSTGLSGANVLTF
v_gene: TRBV7-9; j_gene: TRBJ2-3; abundance: -; d_gene: -; CDR3nt: TGTGCCAGCAGCTTCGATAGAGCCGGAGCTAGCACAGATACGCAGTATTTT; CDR3aa: CASSFDRAGASTDTQYF
v_gene: TRBV5-6; j_gene: TRBJ2-2; abundance: -; d_gene: -; CDR3nt: TGTGCCAGCAGTTCTGGACACTTCACCGGGGAGCTGTTTTTT; CDR3aa: CASSSGHFTGELFF